This entry concerns a single T cell receptor beta chain. Sequenced by immunoSEQ multiplex PCR; TCRdb stores in-frame clones only, minus some. This sample has some 110,000 clones, with roughly 81% found just once. The entry originates in a study of blood T cell repertoires in COVID-19. About the study: Samples came from the United States, Italy and Spain, spanning acute and convalescent COVID-19.

V lost 3 bases and J lost 2, with 10 bases in between. Germline V gene lookup returns CDR1 SGHAT and CDR2 FQNNGV. The CDR3 sequence is 14 residues long. This chain connects TRBV11-2 to TRBJ1-2, with D tentatively TRBD1 (5 bases). The source is a woman between 70 and 85 years old with acute or convalescent COVID-19. The sample consisted of peripheral blood. Here the CDR3 DNA reads TGTGCCAGCAGCTTCGGACAAGGAAACTATGGCTACACCTTC. As protein: CASSFGQGNYGYTF.